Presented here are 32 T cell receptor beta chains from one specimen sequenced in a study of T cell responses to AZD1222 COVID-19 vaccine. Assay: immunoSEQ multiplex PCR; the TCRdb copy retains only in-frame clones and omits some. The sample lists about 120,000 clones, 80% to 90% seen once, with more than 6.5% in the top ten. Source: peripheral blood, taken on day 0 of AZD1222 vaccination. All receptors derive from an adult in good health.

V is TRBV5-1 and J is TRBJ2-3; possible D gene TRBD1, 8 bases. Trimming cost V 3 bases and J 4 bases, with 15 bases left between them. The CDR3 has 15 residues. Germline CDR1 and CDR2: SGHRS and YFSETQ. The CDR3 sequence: CASSSWTGRADTQYF. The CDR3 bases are TGCGCCAGCAGCTCCTGGACAGGGAGGGCAGATACGCAGTATTTT.

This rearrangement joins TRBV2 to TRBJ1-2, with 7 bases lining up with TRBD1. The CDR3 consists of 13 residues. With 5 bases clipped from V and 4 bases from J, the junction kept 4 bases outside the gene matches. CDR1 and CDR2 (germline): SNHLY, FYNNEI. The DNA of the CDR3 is TGTGCCAGCAGTATGCAGGGGGGCTATGGCTACACCTTC. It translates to CASSMQGGYGYTF.

This CDR3 is CASSQLGRGGRETQYF. In DNA, the CDR3 is TGCGCCAGCAGCCAACTTGGGAGGGGGGGGCGAGAGACCCAGTACTTC. The chain couples TRBV4-1 to TRBJ2-5; possibly TRBD2 for D (7 bases). The CDR3 is made up of 16 amino acids. V shed 2 bases and J shed 4 bases, with 17 bases lying between them. Germline CDR1 MGHRA, CDR2 YSYEKL.

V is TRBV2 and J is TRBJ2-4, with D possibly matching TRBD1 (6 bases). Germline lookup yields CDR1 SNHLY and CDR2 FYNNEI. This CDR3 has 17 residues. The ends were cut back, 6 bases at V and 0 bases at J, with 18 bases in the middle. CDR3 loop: CASRGTQGGLAKNIQYF. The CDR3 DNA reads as TGTGCCAGCAGAGGAACACAGGGTGGGCTAGCCAAAAACATTCAGTACTTC.

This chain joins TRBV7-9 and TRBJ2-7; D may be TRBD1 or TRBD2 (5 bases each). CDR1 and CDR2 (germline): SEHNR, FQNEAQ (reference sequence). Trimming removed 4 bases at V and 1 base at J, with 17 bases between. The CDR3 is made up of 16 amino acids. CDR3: CASSYSLGTFSYEQYF. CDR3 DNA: TGTGCCAGCAGCTACTCCTTAGGGACCTTTTCCTACGAGCAGTACTTC.

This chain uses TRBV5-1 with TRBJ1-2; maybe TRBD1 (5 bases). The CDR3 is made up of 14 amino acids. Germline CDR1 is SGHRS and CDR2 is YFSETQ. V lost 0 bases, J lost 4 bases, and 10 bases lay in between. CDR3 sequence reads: CASSLEGQGYGYTF. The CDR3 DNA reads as TGCGCCAGCAGCTTGGAGGGGCAGGGCTATGGCTACACCTTC.

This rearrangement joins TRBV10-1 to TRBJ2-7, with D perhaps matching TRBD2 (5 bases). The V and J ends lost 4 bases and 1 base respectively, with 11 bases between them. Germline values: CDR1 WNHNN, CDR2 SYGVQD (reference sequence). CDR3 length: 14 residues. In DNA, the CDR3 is TGCGCCAGCAGTGGGACCGGGATGTCCTACGAGCAGTACTTC. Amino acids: CASSGTGMSYEQYF.

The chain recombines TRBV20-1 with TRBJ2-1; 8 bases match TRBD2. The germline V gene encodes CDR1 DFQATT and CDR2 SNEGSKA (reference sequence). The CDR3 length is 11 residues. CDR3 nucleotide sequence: TGCGGTGGACTAGCCCACAATGAGCAGTTCTTC. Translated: CGGLAHNEQFF.

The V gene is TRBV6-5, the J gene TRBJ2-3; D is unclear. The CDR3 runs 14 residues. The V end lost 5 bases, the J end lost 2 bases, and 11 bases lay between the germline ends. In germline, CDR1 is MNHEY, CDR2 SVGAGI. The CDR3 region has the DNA TGTGCCAGCAGTCCCCCTGGGGACACAGATACGCAGTATTTT. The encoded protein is CASSPPGDTDTQYF.

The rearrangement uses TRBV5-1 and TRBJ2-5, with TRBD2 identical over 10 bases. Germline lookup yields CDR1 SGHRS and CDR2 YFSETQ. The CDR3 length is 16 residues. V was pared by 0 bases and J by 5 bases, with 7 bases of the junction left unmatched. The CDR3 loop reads CASSLEGTSAWETQYF. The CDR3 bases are TGCGCCAGCAGCTTGGAAGGGACTAGCGCGTGGGAGACCCAGTACTTC.

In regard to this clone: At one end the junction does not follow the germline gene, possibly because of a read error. CDR3 DNA sequence: TGCGCCGGCAGCCAAGATAAGGTGACTAGCGGGAGAATATACTACAATGAGCAGTTCTTC. Encoded protein: CAGSQDKVTSGRIYYNEQFF. The chain carries TRBV4-1 and TRBJ2-1; 12 nucleotides match TRBD2. This CDR3 is 20 amino acids long. CDR1 MGHRA and CDR2 YSYEKL come from the germline V gene.

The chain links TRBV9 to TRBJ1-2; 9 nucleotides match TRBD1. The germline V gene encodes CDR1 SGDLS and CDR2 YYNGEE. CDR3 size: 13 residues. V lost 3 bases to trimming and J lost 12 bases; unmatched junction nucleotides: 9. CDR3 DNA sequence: TGTGCCAGCAGCGGCGGGACAGGGTGGCCGGACACCTTC. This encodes CASSGGTGWPDTF.

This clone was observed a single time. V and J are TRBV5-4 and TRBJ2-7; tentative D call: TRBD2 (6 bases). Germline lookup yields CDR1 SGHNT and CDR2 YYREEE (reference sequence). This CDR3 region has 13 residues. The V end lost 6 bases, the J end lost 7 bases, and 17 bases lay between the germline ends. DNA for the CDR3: TGTGCCAGCACCCGGCTCGGCGCGGGGGAGCAGTACTTC. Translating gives CASTRLGAGEQYF.

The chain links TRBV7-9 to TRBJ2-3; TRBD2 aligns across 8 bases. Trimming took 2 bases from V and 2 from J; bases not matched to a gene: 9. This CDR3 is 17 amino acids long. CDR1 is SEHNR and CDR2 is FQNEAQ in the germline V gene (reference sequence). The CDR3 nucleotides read TGTGCCAGCAGCTTAAAGCAGCGGGGGATACACACAGATACGCAGTATTTT. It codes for CASSLKQRGIHTDTQYF. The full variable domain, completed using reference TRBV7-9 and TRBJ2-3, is DTGVSQNPRHKITKRGQNVTFRCDPISEHNRLYWYRQTLGQGPEFLTYFQNEAQLEKSRLLSDRFSAERPKGSFSTLEIQRTEQGDSAMYLCASSLKQRGIHTDTQYFGPGTRLTVL.

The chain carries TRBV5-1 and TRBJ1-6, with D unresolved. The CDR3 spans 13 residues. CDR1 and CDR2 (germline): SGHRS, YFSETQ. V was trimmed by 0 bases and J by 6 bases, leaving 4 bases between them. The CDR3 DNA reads TGCGCCAGCAGCTTGGCGTTTAATTCACCCCTCCACTTT. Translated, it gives CASSLAFNSPLHF.

CDR3 sequence reads: CASSGAADTQYF. In nucleotides, the CDR3 is TGTGCCAGCAGTGGTGCCGCAGATACGCAGTATTTT. The V call is TRBV2, the J call TRBJ2-3; D remains ambiguous. Germline V gene sequence: CDR1 SNHLY, CDR2 FYNNEI. V lost 4 bases, J lost 4 bases, and 6 bases lay in between. This CDR3 is built from 12 residues.

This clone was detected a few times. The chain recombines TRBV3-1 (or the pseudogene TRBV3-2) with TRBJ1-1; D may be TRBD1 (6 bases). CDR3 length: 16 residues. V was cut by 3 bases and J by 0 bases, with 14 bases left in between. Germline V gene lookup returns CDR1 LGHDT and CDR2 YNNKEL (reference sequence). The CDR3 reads CASSQAGVRMNTEAFF. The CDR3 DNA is TGTGCCAGCAGCCAGGCAGGGGTCCGCATGAACACTGAAGCTTTCTTT.

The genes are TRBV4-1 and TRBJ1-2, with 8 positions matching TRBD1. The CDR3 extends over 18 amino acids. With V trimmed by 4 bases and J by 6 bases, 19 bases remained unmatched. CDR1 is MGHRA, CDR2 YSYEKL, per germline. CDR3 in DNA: TGCGCCAGCAGCCGTGGCCTAACGATAGACAGGGGAGTACATGGCTACACCTTC. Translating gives CASSRGLTIDRGVHGYTF.

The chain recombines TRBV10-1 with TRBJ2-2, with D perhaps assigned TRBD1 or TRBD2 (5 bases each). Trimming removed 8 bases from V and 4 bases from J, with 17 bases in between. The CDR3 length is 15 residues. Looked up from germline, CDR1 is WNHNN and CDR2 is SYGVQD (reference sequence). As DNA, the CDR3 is TGCGCCAGCTCTGAAATGGGACCGGGCACCGGGGAGCTGTTTTTT. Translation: CASSEMGPGTGELFF.

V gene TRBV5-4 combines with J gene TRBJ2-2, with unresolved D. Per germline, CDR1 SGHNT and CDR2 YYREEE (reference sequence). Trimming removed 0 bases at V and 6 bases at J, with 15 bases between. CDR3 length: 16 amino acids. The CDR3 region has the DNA TGTGCCAGCAGCTTGGCACGTTGGGTGGGCGCCGGGGAGCTGTTTTTT. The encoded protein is CASSLARWVGAGELFF.

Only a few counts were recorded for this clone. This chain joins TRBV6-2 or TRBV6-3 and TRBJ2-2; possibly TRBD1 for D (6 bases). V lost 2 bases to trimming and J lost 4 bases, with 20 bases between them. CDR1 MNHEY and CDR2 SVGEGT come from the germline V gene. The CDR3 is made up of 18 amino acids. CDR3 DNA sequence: TGTGCCAGCAGTTACCGCGCCCGGGCCCAGGGGTCCACCGGGGAGCTGTTTTTT. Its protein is CASSYRARAQGSTGELFF.

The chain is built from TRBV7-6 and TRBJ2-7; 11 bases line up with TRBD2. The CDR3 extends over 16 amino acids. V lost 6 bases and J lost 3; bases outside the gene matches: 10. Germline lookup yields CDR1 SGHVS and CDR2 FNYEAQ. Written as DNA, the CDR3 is TGTGCCAGCAGTGGCCGGGGCGGGACTAGCGGCTACGAGCAGTACTTC. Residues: CASSGRGGTSGYEQYF.

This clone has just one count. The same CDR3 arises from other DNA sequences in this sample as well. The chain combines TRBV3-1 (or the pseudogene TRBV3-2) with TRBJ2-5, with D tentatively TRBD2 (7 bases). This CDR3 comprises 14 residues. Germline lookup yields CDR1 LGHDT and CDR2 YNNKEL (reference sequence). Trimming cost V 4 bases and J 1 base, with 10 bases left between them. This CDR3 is CASSPGGAQETQYF. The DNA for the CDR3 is TGTGCCAGCAGCCCTGGGGGGGCCCAAGAGACCCAGTACTTC.

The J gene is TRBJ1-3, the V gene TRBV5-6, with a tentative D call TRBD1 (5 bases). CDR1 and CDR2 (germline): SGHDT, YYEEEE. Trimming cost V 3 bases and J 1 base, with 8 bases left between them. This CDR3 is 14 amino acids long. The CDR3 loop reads CASSSDRSGNTIYF. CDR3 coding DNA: TGTGCCAGCAGCTCCGACAGATCTGGAAACACCATATATTTT.

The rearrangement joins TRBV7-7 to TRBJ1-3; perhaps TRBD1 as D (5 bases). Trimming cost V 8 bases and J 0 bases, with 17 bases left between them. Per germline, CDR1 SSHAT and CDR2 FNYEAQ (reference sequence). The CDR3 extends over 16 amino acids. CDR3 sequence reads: CASPLEGPYSGNTIYF. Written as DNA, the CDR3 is TGTGCCAGCCCATTGGAGGGGCCCTACTCTGGAAACACCATATATTTT.

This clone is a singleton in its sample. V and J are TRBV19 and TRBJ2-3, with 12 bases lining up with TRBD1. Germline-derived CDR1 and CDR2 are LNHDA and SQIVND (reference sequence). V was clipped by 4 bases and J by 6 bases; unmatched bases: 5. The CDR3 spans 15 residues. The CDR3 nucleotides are TGTGCCAGTAGTACGGGACAGGGGGCAGGGGATACGCAGTATTTT. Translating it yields CASSTGQGAGDTQYF.

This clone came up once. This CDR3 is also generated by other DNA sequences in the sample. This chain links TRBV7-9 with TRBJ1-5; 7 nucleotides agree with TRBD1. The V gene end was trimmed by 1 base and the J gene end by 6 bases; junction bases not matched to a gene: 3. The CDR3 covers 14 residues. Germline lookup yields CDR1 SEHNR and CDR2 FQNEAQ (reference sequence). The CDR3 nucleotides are TGTGCCAGCAGCTTAGGACAGGGCGGTCAGCCCCAGCATTTT. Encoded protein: CASSLGQGGQPQHF.

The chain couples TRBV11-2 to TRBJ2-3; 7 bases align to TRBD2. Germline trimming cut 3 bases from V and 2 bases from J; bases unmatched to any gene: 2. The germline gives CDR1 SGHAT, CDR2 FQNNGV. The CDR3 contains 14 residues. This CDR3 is CASSLGLYTDTQYF. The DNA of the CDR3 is TGTGCCAGCAGCTTGGGACTATACACAGATACGCAGTATTTT.

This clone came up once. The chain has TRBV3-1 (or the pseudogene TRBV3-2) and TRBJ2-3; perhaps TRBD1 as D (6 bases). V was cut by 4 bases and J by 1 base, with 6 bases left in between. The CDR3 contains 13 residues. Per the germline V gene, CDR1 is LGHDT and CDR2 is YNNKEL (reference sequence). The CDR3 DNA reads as TGTGCCAGCAGCCGACAGGGCACAGATACGCAGTATTTT. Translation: CASSRQGTDTQYF.

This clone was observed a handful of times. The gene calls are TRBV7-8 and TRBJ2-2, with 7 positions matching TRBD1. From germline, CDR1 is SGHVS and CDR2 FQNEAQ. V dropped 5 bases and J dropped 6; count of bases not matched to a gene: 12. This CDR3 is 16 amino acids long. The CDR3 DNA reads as TGTGCCAGCAGCCCCCCCAGAAGGGGGCGGGCCGGGGAGCTGTTTTTT. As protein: CASSPPRRGRAGELFF.

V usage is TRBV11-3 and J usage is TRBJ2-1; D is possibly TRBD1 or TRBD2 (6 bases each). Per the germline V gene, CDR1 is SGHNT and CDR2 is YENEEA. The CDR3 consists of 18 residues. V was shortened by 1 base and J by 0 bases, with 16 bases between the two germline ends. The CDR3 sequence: CASSLGWTGGGSYNEQFF. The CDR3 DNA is TGTGCCAGCAGCTTAGGGTGGACTGGAGGGGGCTCCTACAATGAGCAGTTCTTC. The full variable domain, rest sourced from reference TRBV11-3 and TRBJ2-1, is EAGVVQSPRYKIIEKKQPVAFWCNPISGHNTLYWYLQNLGQGPELLIRYENEEAVDDSQLPKDRFSAERLKGVDSTLKIQPAELGDSAVYLCASSLGWTGGGSYNEQFFGPGTRLTVL.

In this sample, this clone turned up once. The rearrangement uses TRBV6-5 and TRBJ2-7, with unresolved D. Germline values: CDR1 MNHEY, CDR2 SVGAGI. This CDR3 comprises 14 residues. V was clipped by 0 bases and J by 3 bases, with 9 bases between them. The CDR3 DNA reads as TGTGCCAGCAGTTACTCAGTTTTGGGCTACGAGCAGTACTTC. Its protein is CASSYSVLGYEQYF.